A few counts support the clone carrying this TCR beta chain. Its target is not known. TCRdb redid the calling of the PCR reads with MiXCR, one entry per CDR3 protein. This sample has 8,500 to 11,000 distinct CDR3 sequences, with around 20% found just once. This entry comes from a study of molecular identifiers for immune sequencing clone quantification. Whole-study context: In replicates, RNA taken from around 18,000 or 91,000 naive CD8 cells was divided five ways, and four portions underwent sequencing.

CD8+CD4-CCR7+CD45RA+ sorting gave the naive CD8 T cells. Germline assignment: CDR1 MNHEY and CDR2 SVGAGI. V was clipped by 2 bases and J by 8 bases; unmatched bases: 6. The CDR3 has 15 residues. Overall study findings and caveats: The share of molecules held by clones above 20 RNA copies was over 98% in effector cells and under 1% in naive cells.

The J gene is TRBJ2-1, the V gene TRBV6-5, with 10 bases matching TRBD2. The clonotype was recovered from a human donor in good health. Some libraries in this study had Jurkat cell RNA spiked in. The source material was naive CD8+ T cells from blood, with Jurkat cell RNA spiked in. Subset reported: FACS-sorted CD8+CD4-CCR7+CD45RA+ naive T cells. The CDR3 coding sequence is TGTGCCAGCAGTTACGGCCTAGCGGGAGATCATGAGCAGTTCTTC. Amino acids: CASSYGLAGDHEQFF.